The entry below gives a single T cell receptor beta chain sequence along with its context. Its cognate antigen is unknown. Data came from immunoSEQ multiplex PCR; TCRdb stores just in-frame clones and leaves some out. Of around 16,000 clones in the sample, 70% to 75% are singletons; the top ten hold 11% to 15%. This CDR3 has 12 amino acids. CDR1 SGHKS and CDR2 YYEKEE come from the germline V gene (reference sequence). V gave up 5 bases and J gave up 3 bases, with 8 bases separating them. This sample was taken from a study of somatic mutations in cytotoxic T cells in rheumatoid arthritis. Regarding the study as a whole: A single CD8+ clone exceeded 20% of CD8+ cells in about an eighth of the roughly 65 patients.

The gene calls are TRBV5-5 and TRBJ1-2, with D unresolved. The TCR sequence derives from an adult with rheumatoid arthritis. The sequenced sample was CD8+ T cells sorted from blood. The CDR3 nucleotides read TGTGCCAGCAGGTCCGAATACTATGGCTACACCTTC. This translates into CASRSEYYGYTF.